Below are 17 T cell receptor beta chains sequenced from a single sample in a study of blood T cell repertoires in COVID-19. Using immunoSEQ multiplex PCR, the repertoire was profiled, and TCRdb retains in-frame clones only, with some absent. Among about 74,000 clones listed, about 88% were seen once. Sequenced material: peripheral blood. The receptors here all came from a man in his 70s with active or convalescent COVID-19.

This chain connects TRBV5-6 to TRBJ1-6; TRBD1 agrees at 9 bases. Germline assignment: CDR1 SGHDT and CDR2 YYEEEE. J gave up 10 bases and V 5 bases, and 10 bases lay outside the gene matches. This CDR3 has 15 residues. CDR3 sequence: CASSTRTGASSPLHF. In nucleotides, the CDR3 is TGTGCCAGCAGTACCCGGACAGGGGCTTCGTCACCCCTCCACTTT.

This clone was picked up one time. The V and J genes are TRBV27 and TRBJ2-1; the match to TRBD1 covers 10 bases. CDR3 length: 15 residues. Per the germline V gene, CDR1 is MNHEY and CDR2 is SMNVEV (reference sequence). Trimming took 7 bases from V and 1 from J; bases not matched to a gene: 4. The CDR3 reads CASIADRGSYNEQFF. In DNA form, the CDR3 reads TGTGCCAGCATCGCGGACAGGGGGTCCTACAATGAGCAGTTCTTC.

The chain couples TRBV20-1 to TRBJ1-1; D might be TRBD1 (6 bases). CDR3 length equals 11 residues. Germline V gene data show CDR1 as DFQATT and CDR2 as SNEGSKA (reference sequence). The V gene lost 0 bases and the J gene lost 7 bases, with 6 bases spanning the gap. The DNA of the CDR3 is TGCAGTGCTAGAGACAGGGGTGAAGCTTTCTTT. This sequence encodes CSARDRGEAFF.

In this sample, this clone turned up a few times. V and J are TRBV5-6 and TRBJ2-2; the D gene is possibly TRBD1 (5 bases). Trimming took 0 bases from V and 0 from J, leaving 9 bases between them. CDR3 length: 16 residues. The V gene's germline CDR1 is SGHDT and CDR2 YYEEEE. Here the CDR3 DNA reads TGTGCCAGCAGCTTGGTAGGGGTAACGAACACCGGGGAGCTGTTTTTT. It yields the protein CASSLVGVTNTGELFF.

The V gene is TRBV10-2, the J gene TRBJ1-2, with TRBD1 matching over 7 bases. The germline CDR1 and CDR2 sequences are WSHSY and SAAADI. The CDR3 runs to 15 residues. Unmatched junction bases numbered 12, after V lost 3 bases and J lost 8 bases. The CDR3 here is CASSDPTGKRVGYTF. In DNA, the CDR3 is TGCGCCAGCAGTGACCCGACAGGGAAAAGAGTCGGCTACACCTTC.

CDR3 DNA sequence: TGTGCCAGCAGTGCCGGCAGGGGAAGCTACGAGCAGTACTTC. This encodes CASSAGRGSYEQYF. This rearrangement joins TRBV5-6 to TRBJ2-7; tentatively, D is TRBD1 (6 bases). CDR1 is SGHDT, CDR2 YYEEEE, per germline. Between the trimmed V and J ends, which lost 5 bases and 3 bases, there was a span of 15 bases. CDR3 length: 14 residues.

The chain joins TRBV5-4 to TRBJ2-5, with 16 bases aligning to TRBD2. Losses at the gene ends were 4 bases for V and 5 bases for J; bases not matched to a gene: 11. The CDR3 is 18 amino acids. In germline, CDR1 is SGHNT, CDR2 YYREEE (reference sequence). CDR3 DNA sequence: TGTGCCAGCAGCATCGGGACTAGCGGGAGGGCCGGGCGTGAGACCCAGTACTTC. As protein: CASSIGTSGRAGRETQYF.

A single count supports this clone. V is TRBV5-4 and J is TRBJ2-1, with 16 bases identical to TRBD2. Unmatched junction bases numbered 1, after V lost 3 bases and J lost 7 bases. Germline CDR1 reads SGHNT; CDR2 reads YYREEE (reference sequence). CDR3 length equals 15 residues. The CDR3 DNA reads as TGTGCCAGCAGCTGGGGACTAGCGGGAGGGAATGAGCAGTTCTTC. Its translation is CASSWGLAGGNEQFF.

The V gene is TRBV10-3, the J gene TRBJ1-6, with TRBD1 matching 8 bases. CDR1 is ENHRY and CDR2 is SYGVKD in the germline V gene. The ends lost 6 bases at V and 6 bases at J; junction bases unmatched: 10. CDR3 size: 16 residues. The CDR3 spells CAISDPTGAGNSPLHF. CDR3 coding DNA: TGTGCCATCAGCGACCCGACAGGGGCCGGTAATTCACCCCTCCACTTT.

The chain links TRBV9 to TRBJ2-3; no firm D call. The V and J ends lost 4 bases and 2 bases respectively, with 17 bases between them. This CDR3 has 16 amino acids. Germline lookup yields CDR1 SGDLS and CDR2 YYNGEE. CDR3 DNA sequence: TGTGCCAGCAGCCCCCAGAATCCTTTCAACACAGATACGCAGTATTTT. The encoded protein is CASSPQNPFNTDTQYF.

The chain carries TRBV29-1 and TRBJ2-2; D possibly corresponds to TRBD1 (5 bases). CDR1 and CDR2 (germline): SQVTM, ANQGSEA. V lost 5 bases, J lost 3 bases, and 13 bases lay in between. The CDR3 has 14 residues. For the CDR3, the DNA is TGCAGCGTTCCCAGGGTGGGTCACACCGGGGAGCTGTTTTTT. It codes for CSVPRVGHTGELFF.

The chain couples TRBV6-6 to TRBJ2-5; 9 nucleotides agree with TRBD2. Per the germline V gene, CDR1 is MNHNY and CDR2 is SVGAGI (reference sequence). The length of the CDR3 is 15 residues. V was clipped by 11 bases and J by 4 bases; unmatched bases: 14. The CDR3 DNA sequence: TGTGCCTCCGAACTAGCGGGTACGTCAGCAGAGACCCAGTACTTC. Its translation is CASELAGTSAETQYF.

This chain uses TRBV2 with TRBJ2-3; the D gene is possibly TRBD2 (6 bases). The CDR3 runs 15 residues. CDR1 and CDR2 (germline): SNHLY, FYNNEI. The germline V and J ends were trimmed by 8 bases and 1 base, with 16 bases remaining between them. CDR3 bases: TGTGCCAGCGGCGGGACCTTCGGGGGCACAGATACGCAGTATTTT. Translation: CASGGTFGGTDTQYF.

V is TRBV5-1 and J is TRBJ1-1, with D tentatively TRBD1 (5 bases). V was pared by 1 base and J by 0 bases, with 7 bases between. Germline V gives CDR1 SGHRS, CDR2 YFSETQ. The CDR3 is 14 amino acids. The chain's CDR3 is CASSLSGLNTEAFF. In DNA, the CDR3 is TGCGCCAGCAGCTTGTCAGGGCTGAACACTGAAGCTTTCTTT. Full variable domain (missing parts from reference TRBV5-1 and TRBJ1-1): KAGVTQTPRYLIKTRGQQVTLSCSPISGHRSVSWYQQTPGQGLQFLFEYFSETQRNKGNFPGRFSGRQFSNSRSEMNVSTLELGDSALYLCASSLSGLNTEAFFGQGTRLTVV.

The CDR3 DNA reads as TGTGCCAGCAGCGCCCTCCCACAGGGTCTGCAGTTCTTC. The encoded protein is CASSALPQGLQFF. The rearrangement uses TRBV11-2 and TRBJ2-1, with a tentative D call TRBD1 (6 bases). Trimming removed 5 bases at V and 12 bases at J, with 17 bases between. The CDR3 has 13 amino acids. Germline V lookup: CDR1 SGHAT, CDR2 FQNNGV. The complete variable domain, with remaining parts taken from reference TRBV11-2 and TRBJ2-1, reads EAGVAQSPRYKIIEKRQSVAFWCNPISGHATLYWYQQILGQGPKLLIQFQNNGVVDDSQLPKDRFSAERLKGVDSTLKIQPAKLEDSAVYLCASSALPQGLQFFGPGTRLTVL.

This chain connects TRBV11-3 to TRBJ1-4, with D unresolved. This CDR3 has 13 amino acids. CDR1 and CDR2 (germline): SGHNT, YENEEA. With 1 base removed from V and 8 bases from J, the gap between germline ends came to 8 bases. The DNA of the CDR3 is TGTGCCAGCAGCTTAGGTCGGGAAGAAAAACTGTTTTTT. This codes for CASSLGREEKLFF.

The V call is TRBV5-1, the J call TRBJ2-3; the match to TRBD2 covers 9 bases. The V gene end was trimmed by 1 base and the J gene end by 0 bases; junction bases not matched to a gene: 6. This CDR3 spans 17 amino acids. Germline V lookup: CDR1 SGHRS, CDR2 YFSETQ. CDR3 nucleotides: TGCGCCAGCAGCTTGTTCGGGCTAGCGGGGAGCACAGATACGCAGTATTTT. Protein product: CASSLFGLAGSTDTQYF.